This T cell receptor beta chain was obtained from a study of regulatory T cells in long-lasting Graves disease. Study-level results: Patients with persistent disease showed a bias toward TRBV28, TRBJ1-2 and TRBJ2-5. Graves' patients with persistent disease showed TCR diversity lower than patients newly diagnosed.

CDR3-region Arm-PCR and iRepertoire HTBI primers produced the TCR beta libraries. Via MiXCR, TCRdb re-called the multiplex PCR reads, giving one row per CDR3 protein. The sample shows about 220,000 distinct CDR3 sequences, roughly 19% of them seen only once. The time point: newly diagnosed GD, antithyroid drugs for less than 3 months. RNA from PBMCs was the source of the TCR library. Comment on this clonotype: As yet, its antigen is unknown.

Germline loops: CDR1 MDHEN, CDR2 SYDVKM. V lost 3 bases and J lost 10, with 7 bases in between. The CDR3 runs 12 residues. These records were also assigned to another study, of T cells in Graves' hyperthyroidism and ophthalmopathy. Per that paper: Reasons for excluding patients were uncontrolled infection, other autoimmune disease, pregnancy or lactation.

This chain links TRBV28 with TRBJ1-6; D call uncertain. The TCR originated in a woman in her 30s with Graves disease. The material sequenced was peripheral blood mononuclear cells (PBMCs), taken at new diagnosis, from a patient treated with antithyroid drugs. CDR3 loop: CASSLLQSPLHF. The DNA of the CDR3 is TGTGCCAGCAGTTTGTTGCAGTCACCCCTCCACTTT.